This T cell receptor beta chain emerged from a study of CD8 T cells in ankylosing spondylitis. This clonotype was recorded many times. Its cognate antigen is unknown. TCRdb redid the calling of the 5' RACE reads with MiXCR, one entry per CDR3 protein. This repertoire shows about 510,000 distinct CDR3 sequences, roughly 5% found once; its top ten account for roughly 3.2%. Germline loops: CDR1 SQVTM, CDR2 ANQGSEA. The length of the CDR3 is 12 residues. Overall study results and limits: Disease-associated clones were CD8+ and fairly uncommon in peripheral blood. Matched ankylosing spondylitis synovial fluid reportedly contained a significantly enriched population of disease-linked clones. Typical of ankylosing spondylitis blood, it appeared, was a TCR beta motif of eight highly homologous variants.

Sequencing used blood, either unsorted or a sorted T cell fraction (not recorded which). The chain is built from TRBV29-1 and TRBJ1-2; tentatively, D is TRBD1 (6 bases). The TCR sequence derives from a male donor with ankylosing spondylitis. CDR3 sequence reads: CNVMTGSDGYTF. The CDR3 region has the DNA TGCAACGTAATGACAGGATCCGATGGCTACACCTTC.